The 19 T cell receptor beta chains presented below share a single source sample, sequenced in a study of regulatory T cells in long-lasting Graves disease. As to time point: persistent/refractory GD, antithyroid drugs over 5 years with positive TRAb. The TCR library was made from RNA extracted from PBMCs. Both iRepertoire HTBI primers and Arm-PCR of CDR3 regions were used to build the TCR beta libraries. TCRdb processed the multiplex PCR reads anew with MiXCR; each CDR3 protein has one entry. The sample has a few hundred thousand distinct CDR3 sequences, roughly 23% seen once. The starting material was peripheral blood mononuclear cells (PBMCs), obtained when the disease was refractory, from a patient treated with antithyroid drugs. These receptors were taken from a woman in her forties with Graves disease.

This clonotype came up a few times. The rearrangement joins TRBV30 to TRBJ2-1, with TRBD2 matching 15 bases. The length of the CDR3 is 18 residues. Germline CDR1 is GTSNPN and CDR2 is SVGIG (reference sequence). V dropped 2 bases and J dropped 4; count of bases not matched to a gene: 9. CDR3 residues: CAWSLAGTSGRRYNEQFF. DNA of the CDR3: TGTGCCTGGAGTCTCGCCGGGACTAGCGGGAGGCGGTACAATGAGCAGTTCTTC.

The table lists this clonotype with a few counts. This chain uses TRBV7-6 with TRBJ1-1; TRBD1 matches at 8 bases. Trimming took 4 bases from V and 2 from J; bases not matched to a gene: 6. Germline V gene lookup returns CDR1 SGHVS and CDR2 FNYEAQ. This CDR3 region has 15 residues. The CDR3, as DNA: TGTGCCAGCAGCTCCAGGGGGCTCAGCAACACTGAAGCTTTCTTT. Translated, it gives CASSSRGLSNTEAFF.

Regarding this clonotype: Just one base apart from a much larger clone, this may be a read error. The chain uses TRBV28 and TRBJ2-7; D is possibly TRBD2 (5 bases). This CDR3 is 16 amino acids long. Germline loops: CDR1 MDHEN, CDR2 SYDVKM. Deletions cut 5 bases from V and 2 bases from J, with 19 bases between. The CDR3 protein is CASSTPDGVRTYEQYF. The CDR3 region has the DNA TGTGCCAGCAGTACCCCAGACGGGGTTAGGACCTACGAGCAGTACTTC.

With respect to this clonotype: This sequence is one base from a far larger clone and is likely a read error. The chain is built from TRBV5-6 and TRBJ1-1, with a tentative D call TRBD1 (6 bases). CDR1 and CDR2 from the germline V gene are SGHDT and YYEEEE. This CDR3 is built from 13 residues. Trimming shortened V by 5 bases and J by 0 bases, and 8 bases separated the two germline ends. The CDR3 coding sequence is TGTGCCAGCAGTCGGGACATGAACACTGAAGCTTTCTTT. This translates into CASSRDMNTEAFF.

The J gene is TRBJ2-2, the V gene TRBV20-1; D possibly corresponds to TRBD1 (5 bases). The V and J ends lost 3 bases and 2 bases respectively, with 13 bases between them. This CDR3 is 15 amino acids long. The V gene's germline CDR1 is DFQATT and CDR2 SNEGSKA (reference sequence). This CDR3 is CSARAGHSNTGELFF. The CDR3 nucleotides are TGCAGTGCTAGGGCTGGACATTCAAACACCGGGGAGCTGTTTTTT.

The chain couples TRBV20-1 to TRBJ2-5; D not certain. V lost 7 bases and J 2 bases, leaving 17 bases between the germline ends. CDR1 is DFQATT, CDR2 SNEGSKA, per germline (reference sequence). There are 14 residues in the CDR3. Written as DNA, the CDR3 is TGCAGTGTTAAGCCCCCGGGCCTACAAGAGACCCAGTACTTC. Translating gives CSVKPPGLQETQYF.

The gene calls are TRBV6-1 and TRBJ1-2, with a possible D match to TRBD1 (5 bases). V dropped 9 bases and J dropped 7 bases, with 24 bases sitting between them. The CDR3 is 15 residues long. Looked up from germline, CDR1 is MNHNS and CDR2 is SASEGT. In DNA form, the CDR3 reads TGTGCCAGTACGTTTGGCCCGGGGGTTCCCTGTGGCTACACCTTC. This translates into CASTFGPGVPCGYTF.

This clonotype has only one observation. Just one base apart from a much larger clone, this may be a read error. Since no conserved phenylalanine or tryptophan closes the CDR3, a read error is the likely cause. The chain is built from TRBV2 and TRBJ1-5; D is undetermined. This CDR3 spans 13 amino acids. With 6 bases removed from V and 7 bases from J, the gap between germline ends came to 13 bases. Germline V gene lookup returns CDR1 SNHLY and CDR2 FYNNEI. Written as DNA, the CDR3 is TGTGCCAGCAGCGACCTCGAGGGACAGCCCCAGCATCTT. Protein sequence: CASSDLEGQPQHL.

The chain has TRBV10-2 and TRBJ1-2; maybe TRBD1 (5 bases). V shed 6 bases and J shed 8 bases, with 19 bases lying between them. The CDR3 has 14 amino acids. Germline V lookup: CDR1 WSHSY, CDR2 SAAADI. The CDR3 is CASREPSGLDGYTF. The CDR3 DNA sequence: TGCGCCAGCAGGGAACCCTCAGGGTTAGACGGCTACACCTTC.

This clonotype was counted many times. The rearrangement links TRBV28 to TRBJ1-2, with D perhaps TRBD1 (5 bases). The germline CDR1 and CDR2 sequences are MDHEN and SYDVKM. V lost 6 bases to trimming and J lost 4 bases, with 9 bases between them. CDR3 length equals 12 residues. The CDR3 sequence: CASSDSFYGYTF. Here the CDR3 DNA reads TGTGCCAGCAGCGACAGTTTCTATGGCTACACCTTC.

This clonotype has more than one count but fewer than ten. J is TRBJ2-7 and V is TRBV28, with a possible D match to TRBD1 (5 bases). This CDR3 is built from 17 residues. The ends were cut back, 3 bases at V and 2 bases at J, with 20 bases in the middle. Per germline, CDR1 MDHEN and CDR2 SYDVKM. CDR3 coding DNA: TGTGCCAGCAGTTTTGAGGTACAGGCCAGAGCGACCTACGAGCAGTACTTC. The encoded protein is CASSFEVQARATYEQYF.

Concerning this clonotype itself: With a much larger clone just one base away, this may be a read error. This chain links TRBV6-2 or TRBV6-3 with TRBJ1-2, with TRBD1 as a possible D gene (6 bases). The germline V gene has CDR1 MNHEY and CDR2 SVGEGT. The CDR3 length is 13 residues. CDR3 in amino acids: CASRETGNSGYTF. CDR3 in DNA: TGTGCCAGCAGAGAAACAGGGAACTCTGGCTACACCTTC.

This clonotype was counted ten times or more. The chain recombines TRBV5-1 with TRBJ2-7, with 8 bases that match TRBD2. With V trimmed by 0 bases and J by 7 bases, 9 bases remained unmatched. The CDR3 covers 15 residues. Germline V CDR1 and CDR2: SGHRS, YFSETQ. CDR3 sequence: CASSLAEVAGHEQYF. The CDR3, as DNA: TGCGCCAGCAGCTTGGCCGAGGTAGCGGGACATGAGCAGTACTTC. The entire variable domain, with the rest obtained from reference TRBV5-1 and TRBJ2-7, is as follows: KAGVTQTPRYLIKTRGQQVTLSCSPISGHRSVSWYQQTPGQGLQFLFEYFSETQRNKGNFPGRFSGRQFSNSRSEMNVSTLELGDSALYLCASSLAEVAGHEQYFGPGTRLTVT.

This clonotype has only a few counts. The CDR3 bases are TGTGCCAGCAGCTCCAGCCTAGGGCAGGGTCCCTACAATGAGCAGTTCTTC. Translating it yields CASSSSLGQGPYNEQFF. The chain employs TRBV2 and TRBJ2-1; weak D call: TRBD1 (5 bases). Trimming pared 6 bases from V and 2 bases from J, leaving 20 bases between. The CDR3 is made up of 17 amino acids. Per the germline V gene, CDR1 is SNHLY and CDR2 is FYNNEI.

This clonotype occurred many times. The chain combines TRBV2 with TRBJ1-1, with 9 positions matching TRBD1. In germline, CDR1 is SNHLY, CDR2 FYNNEI. This CDR3 spans 14 amino acids. V shed 6 bases, J shed 1 base, and the junction held 3 bases outside the gene matches. CDR3 region: CASRGGQGNTEAFF. CDR3 DNA sequence: TGTGCCAGCAGGGGGGGACAGGGGAACACTGAAGCTTTCTTT.

This clonotype has ten or more counts. V is TRBV28 and J is TRBJ2-5; 7 bases map to TRBD1. The CDR3 has 13 amino acids. The trim removed 5 bases at V and 7 bases at J, leaving 7 bases unmatched. CDR1 MDHEN and CDR2 SYDVKM come from the germline V gene. The CDR3 protein is CASSTDRPGTQYF. In nucleotides, the CDR3 is TGTGCCAGCAGTACGGACAGGCCGGGGACCCAGTACTTC. Looking up the rest from reference TRBV28 and TRBJ2-5 gives the full variable domain: DVKVTQSSRYLVKRTGEKVFLECVQDMDHENMFWYRQDPGLGLRLIYFSYDVKMKEKGDIPEGYSVSREKKERFSLILESASTNQTSMYLCASSTDRPGTQYFGPGTRLLVL.

The V gene is TRBV9, the J gene TRBJ2-5; 11 nucleotides line up with TRBD2. Germline CDR1 reads SGDLS; CDR2 reads YYNGEE. This CDR3 spans 15 amino acids. The ends lost 3 bases at V and 5 bases at J; junction bases unmatched: 6. The CDR3 loop reads CASSAQLAGVETQYF. The CDR3 DNA reads as TGTGCCAGCAGCGCCCAACTAGCGGGAGTGGAGACCCAGTACTTC.

CDR3 sequence reads: CASSSRHARYEQYF. For the CDR3, the DNA is TGTGCCAGCAGTTCCCGACACGCCCGCTACGAGCAGTACTTC. The J gene is TRBJ2-7, the V gene TRBV6-5; D is uncertain. Germline V gene lookup returns CDR1 MNHEY and CDR2 SVGAGI. V was pared by 4 bases and J by 3 bases, with 13 bases between. This CDR3 has 14 amino acids.

A few counts support this clonotype. This rearrangement joins TRBV5-1 to TRBJ2-2; TRBD2 might be the D (5 bases). CDR3 size: 16 residues. V shed 4 bases and J shed 0 bases, with 13 bases lying between them. Germline loops: CDR1 SGHRS, CDR2 YFSETQ. The CDR3 sequence is CASSPGTTSNTGELFF. The CDR3 DNA sequence: TGCGCCAGCAGCCCGGGAACTACTTCGAACACCGGGGAGCTGTTTTTT.